This T cell receptor beta chain was found in a study of Graves' ophthalmopathy and Graves' hyperthyroidism. Trimming at V came to 4 bases and at J to 1 base, leaving 5 bases not matched to a gene. Germline-derived CDR1 and CDR2 are KGHDR and SFDVKD. The CDR3 sequence is 15 residues long. Reliance was placed on clinical symptoms, serum thyroxine, TRAb, thyroid ultrasound and orbital computed tomography for diagnosis. CDR3 regions of TCR beta were amplified from RNA transcripts. HTBI-primed first-round RT-PCR preceded second-round multiplex PCR. TCRdb re-called the multiplex PCR reads with MiXCR, one entry per CDR3 protein. This sample carries 350,000 to 450,000 distinct CDR3 sequences, roughly 21% of them seen once, and the ten largest clones take roughly 3%.

Sequenced material: peripheral blood. The source of this sequence is a woman aged 18-29 years with stable Graves' hyperthyroidism. This chain uses TRBV24-1 with TRBJ2-5, with TRBD2 matching over 7 bases. In DNA, the CDR3 is TGTGCCACCAGTGACCATGGGAGGGCCCAAGAGACCCAGTACTTC. Its translation is CATSDHGRAQETQYF.